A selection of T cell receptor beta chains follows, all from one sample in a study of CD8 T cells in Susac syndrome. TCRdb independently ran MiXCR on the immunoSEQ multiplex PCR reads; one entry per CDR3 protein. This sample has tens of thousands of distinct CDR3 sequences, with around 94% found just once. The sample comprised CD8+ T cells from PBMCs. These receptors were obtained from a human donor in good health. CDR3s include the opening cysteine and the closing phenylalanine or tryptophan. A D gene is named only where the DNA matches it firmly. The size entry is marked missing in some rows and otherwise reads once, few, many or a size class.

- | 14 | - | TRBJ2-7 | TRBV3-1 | TGTGCCAGCAGCCAAGGCAGTAGCCCCTACGAGCAGTACTTC | CASSQGSSPYEQYF
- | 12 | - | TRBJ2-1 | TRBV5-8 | TGTGCCAGCAGCTTGATGAGGGATGAGCAGTTCTTC | CASSLMRDEQFF
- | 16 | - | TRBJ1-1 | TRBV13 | TGTGCCAGCAGCTTAGTAGGGGCAGGACTGAACACTGAAGCTTTCTTT | CASSLVGAGLNTEAFF
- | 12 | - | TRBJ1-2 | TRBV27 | TGTGCCAGCATGGGGGGTAGCTATGGCTACAACTTC | CASMGGSYGYNF
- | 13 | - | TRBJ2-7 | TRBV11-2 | TGTGCCAGCAGCTCAGGGACCTCCTACGAGCAGTACTTC | CASSSGTSYEQYF
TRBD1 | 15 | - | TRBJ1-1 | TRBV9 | TGTGCCAGCAGCCTTAGGACAGGACAGAACACTGAAGCTTTCTTT | CASSLRTGQNTEAFF
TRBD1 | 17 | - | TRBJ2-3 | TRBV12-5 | TGTGCTAGTGGTCCCGACAGGGCCAGGGGATCGACAGATACGCAGTATTTT | CASGPDRARGSTDTQYF
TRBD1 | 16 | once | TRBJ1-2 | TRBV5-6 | TGTGCCAGCAGCTTACCCGTGGACAGGAGGAACTATGGCTACACCTTC | CASSLPVDRRNYGYTF
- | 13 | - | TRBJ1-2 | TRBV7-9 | TGTGCCAGCAGCCAAATTTCAGGGGTTGGCTACACCTTC | CASSQISGVGYTF
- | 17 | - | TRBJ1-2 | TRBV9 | TGTGCCAGCAGCGTAGTGGAGACATCCGCCAAACCCTATGGCTACACCTTC | CASSVVETSAKPYGYTF
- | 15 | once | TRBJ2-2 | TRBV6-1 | TGTGCCAGCAGTGAAAGAATACCGAGCACCGGGGAGCTGTTTTTT | CASSERIPSTGELFF
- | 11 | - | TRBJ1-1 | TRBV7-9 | TGTGCCAGCAGCCGGCTGCTTGAAGCTTTCTTT | CASSRLLEAFF
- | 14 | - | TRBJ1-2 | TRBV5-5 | TGTGCCAGCAGCTTGCAGACGGAAAACTATGGCTACACCTTC | CASSLQTENYGYTF
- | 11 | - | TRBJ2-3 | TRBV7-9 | TGTGCCAGCAGCCCGAGGGATACGCAGTATTTT | CASSPRDTQYF
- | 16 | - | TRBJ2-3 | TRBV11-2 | TGTGCCAGCAGCTTAGTGTCGCGACTGGGCACAGATACGCAGTATTTT | CASSLVSRLGTDTQYF
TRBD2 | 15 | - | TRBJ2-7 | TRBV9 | TGTGCCAGCAGCGTAGGTGCGGGGGGGCCTTACGAGCAGTACTTC | CASSVGAGGPYEQYF
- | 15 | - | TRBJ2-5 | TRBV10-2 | TGCGCCAGCAGAGCCCCCACAGGGTTGAGGGAGACCCAGTACTTC | CASRAPTGLRETQYF
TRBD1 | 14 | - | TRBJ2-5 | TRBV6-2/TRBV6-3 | TGTGCCAGCGCCTCGGGACAGGGGCAAGAGACCCAGTACTTC | CASASGQGQETQYF
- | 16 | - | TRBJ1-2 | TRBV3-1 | TGTGCCAGCAGCCAAGATCGTCGGGGGGTCGAGGGTGGCTACACCTTC | CASSQDRRGVEGGYTF
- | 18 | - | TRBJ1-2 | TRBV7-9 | TGTGCCAGCAGCTTAGCCATCGAGGACCCCAGGCCACCCTATGGCTACACCTTC | CASSLAIEDPRPPYGYTF
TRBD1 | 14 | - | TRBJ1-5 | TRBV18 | TGTGCCAGCTCAAACAGGGGTAGCAATCAGCCCCAGCATTTT | CASSNRGSNQPQHF
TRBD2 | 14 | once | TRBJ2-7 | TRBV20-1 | TGCAGTGCTAGACCCGGGACTAGTTCCTACGAGCAGTACTTC | CSARPGTSSYEQYF
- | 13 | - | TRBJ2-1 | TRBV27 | TGTGCCAGCAGTCATCTAGCTAGCAATGAGCAGTTCTTC | CASSHLASNEQFF